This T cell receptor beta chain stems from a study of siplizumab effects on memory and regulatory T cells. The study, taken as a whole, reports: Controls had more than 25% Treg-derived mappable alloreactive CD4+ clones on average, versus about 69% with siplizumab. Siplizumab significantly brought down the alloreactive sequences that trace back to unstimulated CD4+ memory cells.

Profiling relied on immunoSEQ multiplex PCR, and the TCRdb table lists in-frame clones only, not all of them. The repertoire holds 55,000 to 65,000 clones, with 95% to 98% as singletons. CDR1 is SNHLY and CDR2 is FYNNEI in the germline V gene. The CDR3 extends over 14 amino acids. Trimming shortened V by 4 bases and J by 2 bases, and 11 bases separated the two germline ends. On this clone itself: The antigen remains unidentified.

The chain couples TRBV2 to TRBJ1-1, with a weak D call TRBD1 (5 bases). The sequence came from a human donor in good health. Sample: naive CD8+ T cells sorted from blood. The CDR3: CASSVVGGNTEAFF. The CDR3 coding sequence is TGTGCCAGCAGTGTCGTCGGGGGTAACACTGAAGCTTTCTTT.